The subject of this entry is one T cell receptor beta chain. Its antigen is as yet unknown. The sample originates from a study of CD8 T cells in ankylosing spondylitis. Study-level findings and limits: Prior literature has documented some motif variants in synovial fluid and blood from reactive arthritis. According to the report, clones linked to the disease were significantly enriched in matched synovial fluid samples taken from ankylosing spondylitis patients.

TCR beta libraries were made by quantitative 5'-RACE with molecular barcodes. In TCRdb, the 5' RACE reads were re-called with MiXCR into one record per CDR3 protein. The table shows 300,000 to 400,000 distinct CDR3 sequences, with roughly 14% occurring only once. Sequencing was performed on blood, either unsorted or a sorted T cell fraction (not recorded which). This sequence was found in a male donor with ankylosing spondylitis or in good health (not recorded which).

The CDR3 protein is CATRGHTGELFF. CDR3 in DNA: TGTGCCACAAGGGGGCACACCGGGGAGCTGTTTTTT. V gene TRBV28 combines with J gene TRBJ2-2; 7 bases match TRBD1. The CDR3 covers 12 residues. Per germline, CDR1 MDHEN and CDR2 SYDVKM. J gave up 3 bases and V 10 bases, and 2 bases lay outside the gene matches.